Sequencing of this TCR beta chain was carried out in a study of early T cells in non-severe SARS-CoV-2 infection. Study summary: Chains stayed unpaired after sequencing of bulk RNA from unsorted whole blood.

This clonotype has a count of ten or more. Tagging with unique molecular identifiers was applied to individual cDNA molecules. TCRdb fed the 5' RACE reads into MiXCR, producing one record per CDR3 protein. The repertoire holds about 25,000 distinct CDR3 sequences, with around 5% as singletons. V was pared by 3 bases and J by 1 base, with 3 bases between. The CDR3 totals 11 residues. Germline loops: CDR1 SQVTM, CDR2 ANQGSEA. The chain links TRBV29-1 to TRBJ1-1; no definite D call. Sequencing was done on a sample of whole blood. The TCR comes from an adult who was a healthcare worker with PCR-confirmed SARS-CoV-2 infection or an uninfected control (not recorded which). CDR3 sequence: CSVDRNTEAFF. DNA of the CDR3: TGCAGCGTTGACAGGAACACTGAAGCTTTCTTT.